This T cell receptor (beta chain) is drawn from a study of T cells in Graves' hyperthyroidism and ophthalmopathy. Study-level background: Peripheral blood was collected at initial diagnosis, before any treatment. Points from the study as a whole: Model predictions of ophthalmopathy came a median approximately 6.2 months before onset.

With respect to this clonotype: Its antigen is not identified. It is likely a read error, because the conserved phenylalanine at the end of the CDR3 is missing.

Germline V gene sequence: CDR1 SEHNR, CDR2 FQNEAQ (reference sequence). Deletions cut 5 bases from V and 4 bases from J, with 17 bases between. The CDR3 sequence is 16 residues long. Template material for amplifying TCR beta CDR3 regions consisted of RNA transcripts. A set of HTBI primers served as the primers for a first-round RT-PCR of the TCR CDR3. Via MiXCR, TCRdb re-called the multiplex PCR reads, giving one row per CDR3 protein. The table lists roughly 640,000 distinct CDR3 sequences, around 15% of them singletons, with around 3.3% in the top ten. This receptor was taken from a woman in her 40s with Graves' ophthalmopathy. Source material: blood. This chain connects TRBV7-9 to TRBJ2-2, with D possibly being TRBD2 (6 bases). CDR3 in amino acids: CASSRHGSTPTGELFL. The DNA for the CDR3 is TGTGCCAGCAGCCGCCACGGGAGCACTCCCACCGGGGAGCTGTTTTTA.